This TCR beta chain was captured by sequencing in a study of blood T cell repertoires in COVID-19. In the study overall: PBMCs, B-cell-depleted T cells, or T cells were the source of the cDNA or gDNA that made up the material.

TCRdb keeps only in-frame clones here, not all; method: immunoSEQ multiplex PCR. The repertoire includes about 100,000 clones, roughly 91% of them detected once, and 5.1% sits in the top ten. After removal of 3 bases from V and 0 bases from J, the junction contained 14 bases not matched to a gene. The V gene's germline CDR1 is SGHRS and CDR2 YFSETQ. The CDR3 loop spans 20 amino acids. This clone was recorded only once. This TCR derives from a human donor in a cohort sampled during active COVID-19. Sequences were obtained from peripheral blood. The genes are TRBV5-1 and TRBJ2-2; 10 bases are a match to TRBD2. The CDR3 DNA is TGCGCCAGCAGCTCCCGGGGGGCTAGCGGGAGTGGGTCGAACACCGGGGAGCTGTTTTTT. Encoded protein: CASSSRGASGSGSNTGELFF.